The next 27 T cell receptor beta chains were all read from a single sample in a study of blood T cell repertoires in COVID-19. Assay used: immunoSEQ multiplex PCR; TCRdb lists only in-frame clones, some missing. The sample records fewer than 250,000 clones, approximately 87% being singletons. The specimen sequenced was peripheral blood. The receptor set was obtained from a woman in her sixties or seventies with active or convalescent COVID-19.

The genes are TRBV5-1 and TRBJ2-1, with TRBD2 matching 15 bases. The CDR3 extends over 17 amino acids. Unmatched junction bases numbered 7, after V lost 0 bases and J lost 9 bases. Germline CDR1 is SGHRS and CDR2 is YFSETQ. The CDR3 loop is CASSLEEGLAGGGEQFF. The DNA of the CDR3 is TGCGCCAGCAGCTTGGAGGAGGGACTAGCGGGGGGAGGTGAGCAGTTCTTC.

The rearrangement uses TRBV30 and TRBJ1-2; no definite D call. CDR3 length: 11 amino acids. V shed 2 bases and J shed 1 base, with 2 bases lying between them. The germline V gene has CDR1 GTSNPN and CDR2 SVGIG (reference sequence). CDR3 nucleotide sequence: TGTGCCTGGAGTCTTAACTATGGCTACACCTTC. Encoded protein: CAWSLNYGYTF.

This clone was recorded a few times. The V gene is TRBV5-1, the J gene TRBJ1-5, with a weak D call TRBD1 (5 bases). The germline V and J ends were trimmed by 4 bases and 3 bases, with 11 bases remaining between them. Per the germline V gene, CDR1 is SGHRS and CDR2 is YFSETQ. The CDR3 totals 14 residues. CDR3 DNA: TGCGCCAGCAGCCGTTCAGGGCTCAATCAGCCCCAGCATTTT. This gives the protein CASSRSGLNQPQHF.

This clone was recorded only once. A much more abundant neighbour one base away suggests this may be a read error. The gene calls are TRBV5-4 and TRBJ1-5; TRBD1 matches at 8 bases. V was clipped by 4 bases and J by 4 bases; unmatched bases: 1. This CDR3 comprises 13 residues. The germline CDR1 and CDR2 sequences are SGHNT and YYREEE (reference sequence). This chain's CDR3 is CASSGDRNQPQHF. For the CDR3, the DNA is TGTGCCAGCAGCGGGGACAGGAATCAGCCCCAGCATTTT. Looking up the rest from reference TRBV5-4 and TRBJ1-5 gives the full variable domain: ETGVTQSPTHLIKTRGQQVTLRCSSQSGHNTVSWYQQALGQGPQFIFQYYREEENGRGNFPPRFSGLQFPNYSSELNVNALELDDSALYLCASSGDRNQPQHFGDGTRLSIL.

The V call is TRBV11-3, the J call TRBJ2-5; 16 positions match TRBD2. Germline assignment: CDR1 SGHNT and CDR2 YENEEA. This CDR3 spans 15 amino acids. V shed 5 bases, J shed 5 bases, and the junction held 2 bases outside the gene matches. The CDR3 DNA reads as TGTGCCAGCAGCCCGGGACTAGCGGGGGGGGAGACCCAGTACTTC. This translates into CASSPGLAGGETQYF.

V and J are TRBV19 and TRBJ2-5; 7 positions match TRBD1. This CDR3 is built from 14 residues. CDR1 and CDR2 from the germline V gene are LNHDA and SQIVND (reference sequence). Trimming took 7 bases from V and 6 from J; bases not matched to a gene: 11. Written as DNA, the CDR3 is TGTGCCAGTACCCTGACAGGGAAAGGAAAGACCCAGTACTTC. It codes for CASTLTGKGKTQYF. The entire variable domain, with the rest obtained from reference TRBV19 and TRBJ2-5, is as follows: DGGITQSPKYLFRKEGQNVTLSCEQNLNHDAMYWYRQDPGQGLRLIYYSQIVNDFQKGDIAEGYSVSREKKESFPLTVTSAQKNPTAFYLCASTLTGKGKTQYFGPGTRLLVL.

This clone was picked up one time. The chain uses TRBV27 and TRBJ1-2, with D perhaps TRBD1 (5 bases). Germline CDR1 and CDR2: MNHEY and SMNVEV (reference sequence). CDR3 length: 13 amino acids. V shed 5 bases and J shed 4 bases, with 11 bases lying between them. The DNA for the CDR3 is TGTGCCAGCAGTCTGGGGGGGAGCTATGGCTACACCTTC. Protein: CASSLGGSYGYTF.

The gene calls are TRBV10-1 and TRBJ1-4; a possible D gene is TRBD1 (6 bases). This CDR3 region has 14 residues. The germline CDR1 and CDR2 sequences are WNHNN and SYGVQD (reference sequence). Trimming took 3 bases from V and 5 from J, leaving 10 bases between them. The CDR3 bases are TGCGCCAGCAGTGACCAGGGGAGCAATGAAAAACTGTTTTTT. Amino acid sequence: CASSDQGSNEKLFF.

The genes are TRBV6-4 and TRBJ1-5; 12 bases agree with TRBD1. Germline CDR1 is MRHNA and CDR2 is SNTAGT. The length of the CDR3 is 20 residues. The V segment lost 11 bases and the J segment 0 bases; nucleotides outside the gene matches: 20. CDR3 sequence reads: CALPGQGALKVLYSNQPQHF. The CDR3 DNA is TGTGCCTTACCGGGACAGGGGGCCCTTAAAGTCTTATATAGCAATCAGCCCCAGCATTTT.

In its sample, this clone was seen once. The rearrangement uses TRBV5-8 and TRBJ1-2, with a possible D match to TRBD1 (5 bases). This CDR3 is 13 amino acids long. CDR1 is SGHTS, CDR2 YDEGEE, per germline. V was shortened by 2 bases and J by 5 bases, with 10 bases between the two germline ends. The CDR3 DNA is TGTGCCAGCAGCTTAGGACACCTATATGGCTACACCTTC. Its translation: CASSLGHLYGYTF.

The chain links TRBV5-1 to TRBJ1-1; D is uncertain. The CDR3 has 13 amino acids. CDR1 and CDR2 (germline): SGHRS, YFSETQ. The V gene lost 2 bases and the J gene lost 5 bases, with 10 bases spanning the gap. CDR3 DNA: TGCGCCAGCAGCTTAGTCTCGGGTACTGAAGCTTTCTTT. Protein: CASSLVSGTEAFF.

This clone occurred a few times. The V and J genes are TRBV11-2 and TRBJ1-1; D gene unclear. Germline V gene lookup returns CDR1 SGHAT and CDR2 FQNNGV. The V gene lost 5 bases and the J gene lost 1 base, with 14 bases spanning the gap. The CDR3 extends over 15 amino acids. CDR3 sequence: CASSLYRAGNTEAFF. CDR3 DNA: TGTGCCAGCAGCCTATACCGTGCAGGGAACACTGAAGCTTTCTTT. The full variable domain, completed using reference TRBV11-2 and TRBJ1-1, is EAGVAQSPRYKIIEKRQSVAFWCNPISGHATLYWYQQILGQGPKLLIQFQNNGVVDDSQLPKDRFSAERLKGVDSTLKIQPAKLEDSAVYLCASSLYRAGNTEAFFGQGTRLTVV.

The rearrangement joins TRBV7-8 to TRBJ2-7, with TRBD2 matching over 7 bases. Germline lookup yields CDR1 SGHVS and CDR2 FQNEAQ. After removal of 8 bases from V and 3 bases from J, the junction contained 10 bases not matched to a gene. The length of the CDR3 is 14 residues. The CDR3 region is CASAGWGGDYEQYF. The DNA of the CDR3 is TGTGCCAGCGCTGGATGGGGGGGTGACTACGAGCAGTACTTC.

This clone was seen only a few times. This sequence joins TRBV9 and TRBJ2-2, with D hard to call. V gave up 0 bases and J gave up 1 base, with 10 bases separating them. CDR1 SGDLS and CDR2 YYNGEE come from the germline V gene. CDR3 size: 16 residues. The CDR3 sequence: CASSVDQRGNTGELFF. The CDR3 DNA reads as TGTGCCAGCAGCGTAGACCAGCGCGGGAACACCGGGGAGCTGTTTTTT.

V and J are TRBV29-1 and TRBJ1-3; D gene unclear. Germline V gives CDR1 SQVTM, CDR2 ANQGSEA. V gave up 0 bases and J gave up 4 bases, with 7 bases separating them. The CDR3 extends over 13 amino acids. CDR3 residues: CSVEDLQGNTIYF. The CDR3 DNA sequence: TGCAGCGTTGAAGATCTTCAGGGAAACACCATATATTTT.

The CDR3, as DNA: TGTGCCAGCTCACCAATGAGGGACTCGAGGGACTATGGCTACACCTTC. Translating gives CASSPMRDSRDYGYTF. The chain uses TRBV18 and TRBJ1-2, with D perhaps matching TRBD1 (5 bases). V shed 2 bases and J shed 3 bases, with 16 bases lying between them. The CDR3 length is 16 residues. CDR1 and CDR2 from the germline V gene are KGHSH and LQKENI.

This sequence joins TRBV3-1 (or the pseudogene TRBV3-2) and TRBJ1-5; 7 nucleotides match TRBD1. The germline V gene encodes CDR1 LGHDT and CDR2 YNNKEL (reference sequence). J was trimmed by 8 bases and V by 1 base; bases with no gene match: 5. This CDR3 comprises 14 residues. CDR3 in DNA: TGTGCCAGCAGCCAAGGCTTACAGGGGAAGCCCCAGCATTTT. Translated, it gives CASSQGLQGKPQHF.

This clone was seen many times. The chain uses TRBV6-6 and TRBJ1-3; D unclear. V was pared by 6 bases and J by 3 bases, with 9 bases between. Germline CDR1 reads MNHNY; CDR2 reads SVGAGI (reference sequence). The CDR3 is made up of 13 amino acids. This chain's CDR3 is CASRVSVGNTIYF. DNA for the CDR3: TGTGCCAGCAGAGTTTCAGTTGGAAACACCATATATTTT.

This chain links TRBV10-3 with TRBJ2-7; D gene uncertain. The CDR3 totals 13 residues. V was pared by 0 bases and J by 7 bases, with 10 bases between. The V gene's germline CDR1 is ENHRY and CDR2 SYGVKD. CDR3 region: CAISESLAEEQYF. CDR3 nucleotide sequence: TGTGCCATCAGTGAGTCGCTGGCTGAAGAGCAGTACTTC.

The chain combines TRBV5-1 with TRBJ2-3, with TRBD2 matching over 7 bases. This CDR3 region has 15 residues. V trimming: 3 bases; J trimming: 1 base; junction bases outside the gene matches: 5. Germline loops: CDR1 SGHRS, CDR2 YFSETQ. This CDR3 reads CASSSTSRGTDTQYF. DNA of the CDR3: TGCGCCAGCAGCTCGACTAGCAGGGGCACAGATACGCAGTATTTT.

The chain links TRBV19 to TRBJ2-7, with D unclear. Trimming took 7 bases from V and 2 from J, leaving 18 bases between them. The CDR3 is 15 residues long. Germline lookup yields CDR1 LNHDA and CDR2 SQIVND (reference sequence). The CDR3 loop is CASTPTHGVAYEQYF. DNA for the CDR3: TGTGCCAGTACCCCAACCCACGGAGTTGCCTACGAGCAGTACTTC.

The V gene is TRBV5-1, the J gene TRBJ1-1; no clear D. CDR1 is SGHRS, CDR2 YFSETQ, per germline. V dropped 1 base and J dropped 6 bases, with 13 bases sitting between them. The CDR3 sequence is 14 residues long. The CDR3 here is CASSLSITYPEAFF. As DNA, the CDR3 is TGCGCCAGCAGCTTGAGCATCACGTACCCTGAAGCTTTCTTT.

The chain recombines TRBV6-6 with TRBJ2-3, with 7 positions matching TRBD1. The J segment lost 4 bases and the V segment lost 6 bases, leaving 10 bases of the junction unmatched. The germline gives CDR1 MNHNY, CDR2 SVGAGI (reference sequence). This CDR3 comprises 15 residues. CDR3 nucleotides: TGTGCCAGCAGGAGGCTATTCACAGGGGCAGATACGCAGTATTTT. Translating it yields CASRRLFTGADTQYF.

As regards this clone: One junction end does not reproduce the germline sequence, and a read error may be involved. The chain joins TRBV7-9 to TRBJ1-1, with unresolved D. The germline V gene encodes CDR1 SEHNR and CDR2 FQNEAQ (reference sequence). CDR3 length: 12 residues. The CDR3 DNA reads TGTGCCAGCACCTTAGGAGTTGGTGAAGCTTTCTTT. Amino acid sequence: CASTLGVGEAFF.

The V and J genes are TRBV5-1 and TRBJ2-4; 7 bases fit TRBD1. The CDR3 sequence is 14 residues long. J lost 9 bases, V lost 6 bases, and 12 bases had no gene match. The germline V gene has CDR1 SGHRS and CDR2 YFSETQ. The CDR3 nucleotides are TGCGCCAGCAACCAGGGGGTAGAACGTGGCATTCAGTACTTC. Translating gives CASNQGVERGIQYF.

The table lists this clone with a count of one. The V call is TRBV29-1, the J call TRBJ1-1; the match to TRBD1 covers 8 bases. The length of the CDR3 is 13 residues. The germline V gene has CDR1 SQVTM and CDR2 ANQGSEA. The V and J ends lost 4 bases and 0 bases, in that order; junction bases with no gene match: 1. For the CDR3, the DNA is TGCAGCGTTGGGACAGGGTTGAACACTGAAGCTTTCTTT. Its protein product is CSVGTGLNTEAFF.

V and J are TRBV2 and TRBJ2-7; 11 bases agree with TRBD2. With 9 bases clipped from V and 0 bases from J, the junction kept 1 base outside the gene matches. The CDR3 runs 13 residues. Germline V gene lookup returns CDR1 SNHLY and CDR2 FYNNEI. CDR3 region: CARGLAGSYEQYF. CDR3 nucleotide sequence: TGTGCCAGAGGACTAGCGGGCTCCTACGAGCAGTACTTC.